The present T cell receptor (beta chain) was sequenced within a study of blood T cell repertoires in COVID-19. Study details: Acute and convalescent COVID-19 samples came from the United States, Italy and Spain. The cDNA or gDNA used as material had been derived from T cells, B-cell-depleted T cells, or PBMCs.

In the original workflow: Estimated nucleated cell counts came from reference gene primer amplification. Profiled with immunoSEQ multiplex PCR; TCRdb holds only in-frame clones, not every one. V, J and clone size reflect that table, while D and trimming were determined from the DNA. The data contain 45,000 to 65,000 clones, 86% of them singletons. V dropped 4 bases and J dropped 6; count of bases not matched to a gene: 12. The CDR3 runs 16 residues. Looked up from germline, CDR1 is SGHRS and CDR2 is YFSETQ. The source is a man aged 80 or over with active COVID-19. The sequencing input was peripheral blood. The J gene is TRBJ2-3, the V gene TRBV5-1, with TRBD2 matching 9 bases. The CDR3, as DNA: TGCGCCAGCAGCCCCCCCTCTGCGGGAGGGCGGGATACGCAGTATTTT. It specifies CASSPPSAGGRDTQYF.